Listed below are T cell receptor beta chains from one sample, sequenced in a study of Graves' ophthalmopathy and Graves' hyperthyroidism. One entry per CDR3 protein results from TCRdb running MiXCR on the multiplex PCR reads. The repertoire holds roughly 610,000 distinct CDR3 sequences, with over 20% as singletons. The sample comprised peripheral blood. The source is a young woman with stable Graves' hyperthyroidism. Some clones in this sample may be carry-over from other donors' samples. The CDR3 runs from the conserved cysteine through the conserved F or W. Expanded clones are given a class, and other clones once, few, many or no size at all.

j_gene: TRBJ2-4; abundance: many; v_gene: TRBV20-1; CDR3aa: CSASPSNIQYF
j_gene: TRBJ1-2; abundance: many; v_gene: TRBV6-1; CDR3aa: CASNPAGDRGLWGYTF
j_gene: TRBJ1-1; abundance: many; v_gene: TRBV2; CDR3aa: CASWRGMNTEAFF
j_gene: TRBJ1-2; abundance: many; v_gene: TRBV29-1; CDR3aa: CSVNQGAVGYTF
j_gene: TRBJ1-6; abundance: NA; v_gene: TRBV11-3; CDR3aa: CASSPARAVTAANSPLHF
j_gene: TRBJ2-4; abundance: many; v_gene: TRBV6-5; CDR3aa: CASSYGLAGGHRYF
j_gene: TRBJ2-2; abundance: many; v_gene: TRBV12-3/TRBV12-4; CDR3aa: CASSQLEGHGELFF
j_gene: TRBJ2-2; abundance: many; v_gene: TRBV6-2/TRBV6-3; CDR3aa: CASSYSPGWDTGELFF
j_gene: TRBJ2-5; abundance: many; v_gene: TRBV13; CDR3aa: CASSDGGPGLQETQYF
j_gene: TRBJ1-2; abundance: NA; v_gene: TRBV2; CDR3aa: CASSVVRVDGYTF